This T cell receptor beta chain came from a study of blood T cell repertoires in COVID-19. Overall study context: From T cells, B-cell-depleted T cells, or PBMCs came the material, which was cDNA or gDNA.

Germline values: CDR1 MDHEN, CDR2 SYDVKM. The CDR3 consists of 15 residues. V shed 6 bases and J 1 base; nucleotides not matched to a gene: 8. Here immunoSEQ multiplex PCR was the method, and the copy in TCRdb shows in-frame clones only, minus some. Here the sample spans 200,000 to 250,000 clones, about four fifths being singletons. The age range of participants was about 18 to 100 years, with residence in about two dozen US areas. The sequenced sample consisted of PBMCs or T cells enriched from blood (not recorded which). The V gene is TRBV28, the J gene TRBJ1-2; 7 bases line up with TRBD1. The source of this sequence is a middle-aged woman with acute COVID-19. The CDR3 sequence is CASSVAGGSNYGYTF. CDR3 in DNA: TGTGCCAGCAGCGTTGCAGGGGGGAGTAACTATGGCTACACCTTC.